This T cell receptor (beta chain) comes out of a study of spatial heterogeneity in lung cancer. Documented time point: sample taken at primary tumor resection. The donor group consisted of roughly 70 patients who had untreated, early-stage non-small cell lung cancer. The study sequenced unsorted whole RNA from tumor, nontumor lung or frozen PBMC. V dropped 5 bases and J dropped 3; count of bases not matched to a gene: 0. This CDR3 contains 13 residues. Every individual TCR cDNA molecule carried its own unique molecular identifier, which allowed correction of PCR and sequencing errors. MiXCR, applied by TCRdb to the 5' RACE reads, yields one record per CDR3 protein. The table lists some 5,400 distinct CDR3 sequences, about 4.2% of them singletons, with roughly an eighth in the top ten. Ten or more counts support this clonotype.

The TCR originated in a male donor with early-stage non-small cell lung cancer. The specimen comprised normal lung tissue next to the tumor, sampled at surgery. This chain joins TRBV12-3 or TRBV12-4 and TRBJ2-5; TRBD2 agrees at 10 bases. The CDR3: CASSSGGEETQYF. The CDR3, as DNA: TGTGCCAGCAGTAGCGGGGGGGAAGAGACCCAGTACTTC.